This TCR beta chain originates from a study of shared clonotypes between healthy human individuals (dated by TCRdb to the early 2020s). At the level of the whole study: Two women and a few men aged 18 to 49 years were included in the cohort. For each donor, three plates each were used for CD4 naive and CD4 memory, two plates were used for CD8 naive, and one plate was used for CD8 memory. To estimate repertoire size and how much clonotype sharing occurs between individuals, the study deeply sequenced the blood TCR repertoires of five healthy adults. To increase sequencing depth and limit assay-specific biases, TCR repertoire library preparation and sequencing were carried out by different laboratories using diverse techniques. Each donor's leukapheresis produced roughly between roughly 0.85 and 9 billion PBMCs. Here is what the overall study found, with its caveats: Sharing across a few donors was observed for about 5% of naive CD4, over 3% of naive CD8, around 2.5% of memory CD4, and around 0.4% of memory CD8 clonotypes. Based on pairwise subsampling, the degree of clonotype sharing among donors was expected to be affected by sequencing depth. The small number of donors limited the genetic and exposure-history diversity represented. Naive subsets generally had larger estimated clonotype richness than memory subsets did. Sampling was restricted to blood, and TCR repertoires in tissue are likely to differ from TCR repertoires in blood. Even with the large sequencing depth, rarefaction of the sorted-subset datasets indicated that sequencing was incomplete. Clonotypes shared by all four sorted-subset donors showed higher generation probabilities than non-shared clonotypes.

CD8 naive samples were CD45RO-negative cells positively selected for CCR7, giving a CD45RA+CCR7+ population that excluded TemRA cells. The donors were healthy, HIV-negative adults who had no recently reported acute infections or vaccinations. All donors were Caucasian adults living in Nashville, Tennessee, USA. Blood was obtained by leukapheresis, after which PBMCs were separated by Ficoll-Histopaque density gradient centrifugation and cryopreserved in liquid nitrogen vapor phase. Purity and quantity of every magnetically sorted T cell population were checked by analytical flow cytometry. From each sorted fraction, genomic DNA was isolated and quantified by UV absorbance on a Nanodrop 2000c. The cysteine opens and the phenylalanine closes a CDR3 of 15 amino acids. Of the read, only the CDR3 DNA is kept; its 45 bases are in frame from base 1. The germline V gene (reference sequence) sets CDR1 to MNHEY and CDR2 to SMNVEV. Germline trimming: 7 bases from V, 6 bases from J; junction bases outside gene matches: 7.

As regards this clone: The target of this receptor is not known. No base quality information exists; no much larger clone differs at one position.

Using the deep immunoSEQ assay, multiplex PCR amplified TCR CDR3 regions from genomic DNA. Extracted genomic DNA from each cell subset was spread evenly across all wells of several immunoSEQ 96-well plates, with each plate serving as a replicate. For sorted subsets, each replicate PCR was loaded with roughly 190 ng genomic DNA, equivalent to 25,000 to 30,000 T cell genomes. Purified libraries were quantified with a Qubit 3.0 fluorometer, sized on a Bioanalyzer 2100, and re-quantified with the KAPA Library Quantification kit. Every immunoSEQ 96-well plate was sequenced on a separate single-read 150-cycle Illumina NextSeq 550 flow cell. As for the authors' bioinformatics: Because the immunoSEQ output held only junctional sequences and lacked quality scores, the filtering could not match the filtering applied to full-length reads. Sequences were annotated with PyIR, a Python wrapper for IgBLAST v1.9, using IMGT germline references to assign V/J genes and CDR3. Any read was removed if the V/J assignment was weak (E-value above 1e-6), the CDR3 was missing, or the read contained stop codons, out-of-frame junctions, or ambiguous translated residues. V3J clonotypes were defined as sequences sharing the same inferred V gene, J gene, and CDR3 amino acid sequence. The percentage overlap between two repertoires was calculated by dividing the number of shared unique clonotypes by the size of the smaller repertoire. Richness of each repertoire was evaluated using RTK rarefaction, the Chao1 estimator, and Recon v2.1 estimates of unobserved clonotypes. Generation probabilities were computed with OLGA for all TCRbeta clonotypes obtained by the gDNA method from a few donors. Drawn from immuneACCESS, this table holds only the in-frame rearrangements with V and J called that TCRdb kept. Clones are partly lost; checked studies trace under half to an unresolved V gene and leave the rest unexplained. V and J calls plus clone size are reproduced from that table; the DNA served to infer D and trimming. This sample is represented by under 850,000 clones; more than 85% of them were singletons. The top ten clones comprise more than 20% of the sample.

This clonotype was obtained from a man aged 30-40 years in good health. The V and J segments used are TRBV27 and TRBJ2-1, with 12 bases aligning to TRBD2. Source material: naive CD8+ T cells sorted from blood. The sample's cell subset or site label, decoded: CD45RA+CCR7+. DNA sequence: TGTGCCAGCAAGGATACTAGCGGGAGGTTCAATGAGCAGTTCTTC. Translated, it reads CASKDTSGRFNEQFF.